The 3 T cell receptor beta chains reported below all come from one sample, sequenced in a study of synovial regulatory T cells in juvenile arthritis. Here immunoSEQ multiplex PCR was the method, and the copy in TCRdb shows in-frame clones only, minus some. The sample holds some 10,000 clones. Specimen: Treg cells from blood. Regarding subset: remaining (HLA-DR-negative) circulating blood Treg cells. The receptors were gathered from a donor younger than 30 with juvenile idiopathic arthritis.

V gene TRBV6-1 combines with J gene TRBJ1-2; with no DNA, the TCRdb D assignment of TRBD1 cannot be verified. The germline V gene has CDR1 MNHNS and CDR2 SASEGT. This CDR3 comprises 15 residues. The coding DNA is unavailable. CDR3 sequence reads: CASRPTGTANYGYTF.

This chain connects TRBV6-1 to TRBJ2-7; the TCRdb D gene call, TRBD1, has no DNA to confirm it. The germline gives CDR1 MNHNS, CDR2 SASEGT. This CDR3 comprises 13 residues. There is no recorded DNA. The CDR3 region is CASNRQRSYEQYF.

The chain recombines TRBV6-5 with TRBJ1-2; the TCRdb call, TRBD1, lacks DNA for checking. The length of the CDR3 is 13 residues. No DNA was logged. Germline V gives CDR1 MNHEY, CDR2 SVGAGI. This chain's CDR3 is CASTGGEAYGYTF.